Here is one TCR beta chain with its context. This clone's antigen is unknown. It has no much larger one-base neighbor in the sample; base qualities were not kept. The germline V and J ends show losses of 0 bases and 2 bases respectively, and no gene match explains 7 bases of the junction. Taken from the germline V gene, the CDR1 and CDR2 loops are MDHEN and SYDVKM. From the cysteine through the phenylalanine, the CDR3 covers 20 amino acids. Only CDR3 DNA is held: 60 bases, read in frame from base 1. Library construction relied on the immunoSEQ multiplex PCR assay. In most patients, genomic DNA was isolated using the Qiagen DNeasy Blood and Tissue Kit and sent frozen to Adaptive Biotechnologies for TCR sequencing. Adaptive Biotechnologies carried out high-throughput TCR-beta CDR3 sequencing of genomic DNA for most patients. The source study handled its data this way. TCR sequencing data were retrieved from Adaptive's ImmunoSEQ software for 18 patients, whereas a few other patients were processed with MiXCR and VDJtools. CD4 versus CD8 sorting errors were corrected by removing sequences found in both subsets at a frequency ratio below 5:1. CDR3 nucleotide sequences shared by donor and recipient were removed because the origin of these sequences could not be assigned. To count as alloreactive, a clone needed at least 2-fold expansion over unstimulated cells and a minimum CFSE-low frequency of 0.002% (template counts) or 0.001% (read counts). Clones were considered mappable if detected in sequenced pre-transplant spleen, lymph node, or MLR CFSE-low populations of the donor or recipient. The cumulative frequency of alloreactive clones was calculated as a percentage of all sequences, weighted by copy number. TCRdb's version of the immuneACCESS table is confined to in-frame rearrangements and falls short of the full clone set. An unresolved V gene accounts for under half of the shortfall where checked; the remainder is of unknown origin. V and J calls and clone size are as listed in that table; D and trimming were resolved from the DNA. Present in this sample are 25,000 to 30,000 clones, about 81% of which were seen just once. The leading ten clones occupy 0.7% of the sample.

This sample stems from a study of graft-versus-host responses after intestinal transplantation (dated by TCRdb to the early 2020s). About the investigation overall: Multivisceral, liver-intestinal, or isolated intestinal transplants were received by the recipients. Bulk TCR-beta CDR3 sequencing was used to track graft-versus-host and host-versus-graft alloreactive T cell clones in the graft, circulation and bone marrow after intestinal transplantation. A peak of at least 4% donor T cells among recipient peripheral blood mononuclear cells was the definition used for donor T cell macrochimerism. The cohort enrolled about two dozen intestinal transplant recipients, one of whom was a retransplant, and 3 patients without pretransplant specimens were excluded. Rather than being sequenced by the commercial service, samples from a few later patients were sequenced in-house on an Illumina MiSeq and processed with MiXCR. To identify alloreactive clones, pre-transplant mixed lymphocyte reaction products were sequenced and compared with unstimulated pre-transplant donor and recipient T cells. All recipients received anti-thymocyte globulin induction followed by maintenance tacrolimus and steroids for about three years.

The study at large found these results: High GvH to HvG T cell clonal ratios were observed in the allografts of patients with donor T cell macrochimerism. The conclusions were limited by the relatively low number and heterogeneity of the intestinal transplant patients. GvH clones were detected in recipient bone marrow, and some of these GvH clones were observed earlier in ileal mucosa or blood, consistent with an intestinal mucosal origin. Early after transplant, peak levels of circulating GvH clones were associated with declines in HvG clones.

The sample's time point, from its label and the paper: cells obtained before transplantation from donor or recipient. CD3+CD4+ and CD3+CD8+ populations were FACS-sorted from unstimulated pre-transplant donor and recipient cells taken from spleen or lymph nodes. The sample was unstimulated CD4+ T cells sorted from spleen or lymph node cells, taken before intestinal transplant. The source of this sequence is a human donor who received an intestinal transplant. The chain is assembled from TRBV28 and TRBJ2-2; the junction holds 15 bases that match TRBD2. The nucleotide sequence reads as follows: TGTGCCAGCAGTTTATGGGGACTAGCGGGAGGTAACTTCAACACCGGGGAGCTGTTTTTT. Its translation reads: CASSLWGLAGGNFNTGELFF.